This TCR beta chain was recovered during a study of early T cells in non-severe SARS-CoV-2 infection (dated by TCRdb to 2020 to 2022). In terms of the full investigation: TCR sequencing used bulk RNA from unsorted whole blood, so alpha and beta chains could not be paired.

With regard to this clonotype: The target of this receptor is not known. Per-nucleotide qualities are absent, and no much larger clonotype sits a single base away.

Set within a cohort of healthcare workers in London, UK, this nested case-control study involved weekly PCR testing of nasopharyngeal swabs along with blood sampling. Healthcare workers were recruited between 23 and 31 March 2020, during the week of the UK lockdown, and were followed weekly for up to roughly 15 weeks. Libraries were built with 5' RACE. The data were produced on a NextSeq 500. In the TCR library protocol, unique molecular identifiers were attached to individual cDNA molecules to correct for PCR bias and sequencing error. Sequencing covered both TCR alpha and beta chains, and within each sample the abundances of alpha and beta sequences were tightly co-correlated. The published analysis was carried out like this. Decombinator V4 was used to perform V gene, J gene and CDR3 annotation of TCR sequences. TCRs were defined as expanded if a significant change between any two time points was detected under a Poisson model with p below 0.0001. Abundances of TCRs were expressed as counts per million after normalisation to the total number of TCRs sequenced in each sample. MAIT TCRs were defined by TRAV1-2 paired with TRAJ12, TRAJ20 or TRAJ33, and iNKT TCRs by TRAV10 paired with TRAJ18. VDJdb, accessed 1 November 2021, was searched for CMV, EBV and SARS-CoV-2 annotated TCRs, excluding TCRs annotated for multiple antigens. The public reads were reanalyzed by TCRdb: fastp trimming at Q25, MiXCR alignment, in-frame beta chains only. Entries that share a CDR3 protein sequence are merged under the most common genes and DNA. The V and J calls follow TCRdb's processing rather than the paper's. This sample comprises some 77,000 distinct CDR3 sequences, about a sixth of them detected only once. The ten most abundant clones make up roughly 2.7% of the sample.

From its cysteine to its phenylalanine, the CDR3 spans 14 amino acids. The retained sequence is limited to the CDR3, 42 bases, with the frame set at the first base. V loses 5 bases of germline sequence and J loses 6 bases, and the interval between the two ends is 14 bases. Via the germline V gene (reference sequence), CDR1 is SGHKS and CDR2 YYEKEE. Study-wide findings and limitations: Matching against VDJdb was skewed toward anti-spike CD8 responses, likely underestimated virus-specific expansions, and missed private and CD4 specificities.

The chain joins TRBV5-5 to TRBJ2-2; too little of a D gene remains to name it. This receptor was identified in an adult who was a healthcare worker with PCR-confirmed SARS-CoV-2 infection or an uninfected control (not recorded which). Sequenced: whole blood. For the CDR3, the sequence is CASRRSALPGELFF. The DNA sequence is given as TGTGCCAGCAGACGGTCGGCTCTCCCCGGGGAGCTGTTTTTT.